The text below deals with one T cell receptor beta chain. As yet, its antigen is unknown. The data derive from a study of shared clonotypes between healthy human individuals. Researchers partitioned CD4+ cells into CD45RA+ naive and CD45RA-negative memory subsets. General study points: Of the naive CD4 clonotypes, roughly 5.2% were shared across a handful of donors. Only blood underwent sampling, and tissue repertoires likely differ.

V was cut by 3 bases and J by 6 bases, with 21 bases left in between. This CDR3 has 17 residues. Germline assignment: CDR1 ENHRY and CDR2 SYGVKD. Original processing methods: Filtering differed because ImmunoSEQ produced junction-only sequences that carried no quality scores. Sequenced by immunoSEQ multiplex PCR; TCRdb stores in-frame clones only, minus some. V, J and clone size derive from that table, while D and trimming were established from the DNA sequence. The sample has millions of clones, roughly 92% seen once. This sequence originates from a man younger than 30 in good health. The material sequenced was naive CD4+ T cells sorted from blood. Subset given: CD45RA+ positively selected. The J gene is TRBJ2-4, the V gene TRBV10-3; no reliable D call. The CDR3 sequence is CAISDSRFSGSPNIQYF. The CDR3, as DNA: TGTGCCATCAGTGATTCCCGTTTTTCGGGCTCCCCAAACATTCAGTACTTC.